This TCR beta chain was captured by sequencing in a study of blood T cell repertoires in COVID-19 (dated by TCRdb to the early 2020s). Broadly, across the study: Collaborator samples came from the United States, Italy and Spain and covered acute and convalescent phases of COVID-19. A freely available public database, intended as a resource for researchers studying the immune response to SARS-CoV-2, is where the repertoires were released. Samples were obtained from the ongoing ImmuneRACE study (first 160 participants) and from over a thousand subjects provided by 6 global collaborators. Subjects who had been exposed to COVID-19, were actively infected with it, or had recovered from it provided the deeply sampled blood TCRbeta repertoires that made up the dataset. Sample metadata almost always included a de-identified subject ID, COVID-19 status, age in years and sex. The material from the prospective study consisted of cDNA or gDNA derived from T cells, B-cell-depleted T cells, or PBMCs. Where available, HLA class I and class II types were obtained from metadata supplied by the sample provider rather than from assay-based typing.

The immunoSEQ Assay, a bias-controlled multiplex PCR, was used to amplify TCRbeta CDR3 regions from genomic DNA. Per the authors' processing: Nucleated cell counts per sample were estimated from amplification of reference gene primers within the assay. To quantify the absolute abundance of each unique TCRbeta CDR3 rearrangement, sequence reads were collapsed and filtered. For each sample, productive Simpson clonality was calculated as the square root of Simpson's diversity index across productive rearrangements. Held by TCRdb, this immuneACCESS table contains in-frame sequences only and omits some clones. Under half of the omission traces to an unresolved V gene where checked; the cause of the rest is unknown. V, J and clone size reflect that table, while D and trimming were determined from the DNA. The sample profile shows under 300,000 clones; approximately 79% of them were found once. The ten largest clonotypes hold 4% to 6% of the sample.

The collaborating institutions used their own protocols to collect whole blood in K2EDTA tubes. Collaborator samples were shipped for TCRbeta analysis as frozen whole blood, isolated PBMCs, or DNA extracted from either sample type. With respect to this clone: The specificity of this receptor is unknown. One base away there is no much larger clone; base qualities are not given.

V sheds 1 base and J sheds 6 bases, leaving 10 bases between their ends. Sequences MDHEN (CDR1) and SYDVKM (CDR2) are obtained from the germline V gene. The CDR3 numbers 14 residues from cysteine through phenylalanine. Only the CDR3 DNA stays, 42 bases, in frame from base 1. Beyond this particular receptor, the publication reports: How much clinical and demographic metadata was included differed by source and by participant, and the metadata was provided uncurated.

Sequenced input: peripheral blood. The receptor was isolated from a woman of 80 years or more with active or convalescent COVID-19. The V gene is TRBV28 and the J gene is TRBJ2-1; D gene: possibly TRBD2, on 6 matching bases. The DNA sequence is TGTGCCAGCAGTTTATCACTAGCTTCCAATGAGCAGTTCTTC. This gives the protein CASSLSLASNEQFF.